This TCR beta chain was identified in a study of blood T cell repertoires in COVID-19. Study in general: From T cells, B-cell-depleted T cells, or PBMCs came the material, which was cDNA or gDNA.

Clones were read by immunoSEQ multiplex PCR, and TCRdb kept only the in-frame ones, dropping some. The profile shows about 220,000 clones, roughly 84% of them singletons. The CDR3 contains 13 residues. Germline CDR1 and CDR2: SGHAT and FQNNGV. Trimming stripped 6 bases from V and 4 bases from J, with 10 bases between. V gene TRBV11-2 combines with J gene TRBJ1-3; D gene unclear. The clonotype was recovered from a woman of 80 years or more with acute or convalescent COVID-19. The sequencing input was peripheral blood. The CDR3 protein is CASSPVSGNTIYF. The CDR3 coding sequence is TGTGCCAGCAGTCCCGTCTCGGGAAACACCATATATTTT.